This TCR beta chain appears in the sequencing data of a study of OX40 agonist ivuxolimab in advanced cancers. The CDR3 contains 15 residues. CDR1 and CDR2 from the germline V gene are MNHEY and SVGAGI. The V end was cut by 10 bases, the J end by 1 base, with 17 bases between. Assay: immunoSEQ multiplex PCR; the TCRdb copy retains only in-frame clones and omits some. The sample comprises 60,000 to 65,000 clones, more than 85% of which are singletons, and around 0.63% rests with the top ten. Samples were taken at baseline and on day 1 of cycles 4 and 7. This TCR came from an adult with an advanced solid tumor such as melanoma, head and neck, liver or kidney cancer. The V and J genes are TRBV6-5 and TRBJ2-1; D possibly corresponds to TRBD1 (5 bases). The sequences come from CD4+ or CD8+ T cells sorted from blood, collected in a trial of the OX40 agonist ivuxolimab. CDR3 DNA sequence: TGTGCCACACGCCTCAGGGAAATGTCCTACAATGAGCAGTTCTTC. This translates into CATRLREMSYNEQFF.